The rows below give T cell receptor beta chains drawn from one sample of a study of regulatory T cells in long-lasting Graves disease. In TCRdb, the multiplex PCR reads were re-called with MiXCR into one record per CDR3 protein. The sample records over 250,000 distinct CDR3 sequences, around a fifth being singletons. The source material was peripheral blood mononuclear cells (PBMCs), sampled when the disease was refractory, from a patient treated with antithyroid drugs. These receptors all stem from a female donor with Graves disease. The CDR3 runs from the conserved cysteine through the conserved F or W. D genes are given only for firm matches. Clone size, where shown, is once, few, many, or a class for clones that have expanded.

D gene: NA
V gene: TRBV10-2
J gene: TRBJ1-1
clone size: few
CDR3 protein: CASSADSPPTNTEAFF
CDR3 DNA: TGCGCCAGCAGTGCGGACAGCCCCCCTACGAACACTGAAGCTTTCTTT

D gene: NA
V gene: TRBV5-5
J gene: TRBJ2-7
clone size: few
CDR3 protein: CASSSTLVTYEQYF
CDR3 DNA: TGTGCCAGCAGCTCAACACTTGTAACATACGAGCAGTACTTC

D gene: TRBD1
V gene: TRBV3-1
J gene: TRBJ1-4
clone size: few
CDR3 protein: CASSPRGMNEKLFF
CDR3 DNA: TGTGCCAGCAGCCCCAGGGGGATGAATGAAAAACTGTTTTTT

D gene: NA
V gene: TRBV5-1
J gene: TRBJ2-7
clone size: many
CDR3 protein: CASSLGGAGLDSYEQYF
CDR3 DNA: TGCGCCAGCAGCTTGGGGGGCGCCGGGCTAGACTCCTACGAGCAGTACTTC

D gene: TRBD2
V gene: TRBV4-3
J gene: TRBJ2-2
clone size: few
CDR3 protein: CASSQDWSSGSAGELFF
CDR3 DNA: TGCGCCAGCAGCCAAGATTGGTCTAGCGGGAGTGCCGGGGAGCTGTTTTTT

D gene: NA
V gene: TRBV14
J gene: TRBJ1-1
clone size: many
CDR3 protein: CASSLQGHTEAFF
CDR3 DNA: TGTGCCAGCAGCCTACAGGGTCACACTGAAGCTTTCTTT

D gene: NA
V gene: TRBV11-1
J gene: TRBJ2-2
clone size: NA
CDR3 protein: CASSSRDMGELFF
CDR3 DNA: TGTGCCAGCAGCTCCCGGGACATGGGGGAGCTGTTTTTT

D gene: NA
V gene: TRBV6-1
J gene: TRBJ2-5
clone size: many
CDR3 protein: CASSDGNRGGQETQYF
CDR3 DNA: TGTGCCAGCAGTGACGGAAACAGGGGGGGCCAAGAGACCCAGTACTTC

D gene: NA
V gene: TRBV30
J gene: TRBJ2-7
clone size: few
CDR3 protein: CAWSVEDNEQYF
CDR3 DNA: TGTGCCTGGAGTGTCGAGGACAACGAGCAGTACTTC

D gene: NA
V gene: TRBV7-2
J gene: TRBJ2-7
clone size: many
CDR3 protein: CASSLGSYLYEQYF
CDR3 DNA: TGTGCCAGCAGCTTAGGGTCCTATTTGTACGAGCAGTACTTC

D gene: NA
V gene: TRBV28
J gene: TRBJ1-2
clone size: many
CDR3 protein: CASSSGQVYGYTF
CDR3 DNA: TGTGCCAGCAGCTCGGGACAAGTCTATGGCTACACCTTC

D gene: NA
V gene: TRBV7-2
J gene: TRBJ1-2
clone size: NA
CDR3 protein: CVSTLTPLEGNGYTF
CDR3 DNA: TGTGTCAGCACCTTAACCCCCCTGGAAGGGAATGGCTACACCTTC

D gene: NA
V gene: TRBV28
J gene: TRBJ2-4
clone size: NA
CDR3 protein: CASRLYGGQNIQYF
CDR3 DNA: TGTGCCAGCCGACTCTACGGGGGGCAAAACATTCAGTACTTC

D gene: NA
V gene: TRBV7-2
J gene: TRBJ2-5
clone size: NA
CDR3 protein: CASSPSLAEETQYF
CDR3 DNA: TGTGCCAGCAGCCCCTCCCTAGCAGAAGAGACCCAGTACTTC

D gene: NA
V gene: TRBV28
J gene: TRBJ1-5
clone size: few
CDR3 protein: CASSQPTGKGQPQHF
CDR3 DNA: TGTGCCAGCAGTCAACCAACAGGGAAAGGCCAGCCCCAGCATTTT

D gene: NA
V gene: TRBV29-1
J gene: TRBJ1-2
clone size: few
CDR3 protein: CSVEQGTYGYTF
CDR3 DNA: TGCAGCGTTGAACAGGGGACCTATGGCTACACCTTC

D gene: NA
V gene: TRBV6-2/TRBV6-3
J gene: TRBJ1-4
clone size: NA
CDR3 protein: CASSDLGDNEKLFF
CDR3 DNA: TGTGCCAGCAGCGACCTCGGAGATAATGAAAAGCTGTTTTTT

D gene: TRBD1
V gene: TRBV30
J gene: TRBJ2-7
clone size: many
CDR3 protein: CAWTPGQGTYEQYF
CDR3 DNA: TGTGCCTGGACACCGGGACAGGGGACCTACGAGCAGTACTTC

D gene: NA
V gene: TRBV28
J gene: TRBJ2-2
clone size: NA
CDR3 protein: CASRRASPSTGELFF
CDR3 DNA: TGTGCCAGCAGAAGGGCATCACCTTCTACCGGGGAGCTGTTTTTT

D gene: NA
V gene: TRBV30
J gene: TRBJ2-7
clone size: many
CDR3 protein: CAWSRPTYEQYF
CDR3 DNA: TGTGCCTGGAGTAGGCCGACCTACGAGCAGTACTTC

D gene: TRBD1
V gene: TRBV20-1
J gene: TRBJ1-1
clone size: NA
CDR3 protein: CSAREAGTGYTEAFF
CDR3 DNA: TGCAGTGCTAGGGAGGCCGGGACAGGGTATACTGAAGCTTTCTTT

D gene: TRBD1
V gene: TRBV6-2/TRBV6-3
J gene: TRBJ1-2
clone size: many
CDR3 protein: CAGGDRANGYTF
CDR3 DNA: TGTGCCGGTGGGGACAGGGCTAATGGCTACACCTTC

D gene: NA
V gene: TRBV7-2
J gene: TRBJ1-1
clone size: many
CDR3 protein: CASSLGGLSNTEAFF
CDR3 DNA: TGTGCCAGCAGCTTAGGTGGACTCTCGAACACTGAAGCTTTCTTT

D gene: NA
V gene: TRBV28
J gene: TRBJ1-5
clone size: many
CDR3 protein: CASSSRPRGNQPQHF
CDR3 DNA: TGTGCCAGCAGTTCCCGACCCAGGGGTAACCAGCCCCAGCATTTT